This T cell receptor delta chain was documented in a study of Vδ1+ human thymocytes. Study conclusions and caveats: Bulk data may be misread because of unexpected Vdelta2 sequences. Thymic TRG and TRD repertoires appeared highly polyclonal.

Thymocytes were sorted as CD3+ TCRVdelta1+ TCRVdelta2- after alphabeta T cell depletion. Extracted RNA was reverse transcribed into cDNA. Pooled V-gene forward primers with one constant-region reverse primer generated the CDR3 amplicons by multiplex PCR. TCRdb applied CATT to the multiplex PCR reads for clone calling. The sample holds 23,000 or so delta-chain clones, 6% to 8% seen once. Germline CDR1 is TSWWSYY and CDR2 is QGS. This CDR3 has 16 residues. Trimming pared 4 bases from V and 0 bases from J, leaving 15 bases between. This clone has only a few counts. Its antigen remains unidentified. The receptor was isolated from a girl under three years old who had congenital heart surgery. The sample was Vdelta1+ gamma-delta thymocytes from the thymus. Regarding subset: FACS-sorted CD3+ TCRalphabeta- TCRVdelta1+ TCRVdelta2- thymocytes. The rearrangement joins TRDV1 to TRDJ1, with D unresolved. The CDR3 here is CALGGSTSFHTDKLIF. CDR3 in DNA: TGTGCTCTTGGGGGATCTACGTCCTTTCACACCGATAAACTCATCTTT.